The rows below give T cell receptor beta chains drawn from one sample of a study of identical twins. TCRdb reanalysed the 5' RACE reads using MiXCR and keeps one entry per CDR3 protein. This table holds 470,000 or so distinct CDR3 sequences, less than 25% found once. This sample was also put to use in a study of T cells expressing NK-cell markers.

The sequenced material came from CD4+ T cells sorted from blood. The receptor set was obtained from a woman aged 18-29 years in good health. Each CDR3 is given with its conserved first and last residue. D genes are given only for firm matches. Not all rows give a size; the values are once, few, many and, for expanded clones, a class.

CASSLGSSGINEQFF | TGTGCCAGCAGTTTAGGGTCTAGCGGGATCAATGAGCAGTTCTTC | few | TRBD2 | TRBJ2-1 | TRBV28
CSARSGQMRNEQYF | TGCAGTGCTCGATCGGGACAGATGAGAAACGAGCAGTACTTC | few | TRBD1 | TRBJ2-7 | TRBV20-1
CASSLAPPQQFF | TGTGCCAGCAGCTTAGCCCCCCCTCAGCAGTTCTTC | - | - | TRBJ2-1 | TRBV11-2
CASSLWGSGTGELFF | TGTGCCAGCAGTTTATGGGGGTCGGGCACCGGGGAGCTGTTTTTT | many | - | TRBJ2-2 | TRBV12-3/TRBV12-4
CASSDRAGSSPLHF | TGTGCCAGCAGCGACCGAGCGGGGTCCTCACCCCTCCACTTT | - | - | TRBJ1-6 | TRBV9
CSVPSGANVLTF | TGCAGTGTTCCCTCTGGGGCCAACGTCCTGACTTTC | - | - | TRBJ2-6 | TRBV20-1
CASSLGGVPQETQYF | TGTGCCAGCAGCTTAGGCGGGGTTCCTCAAGAGACCCAGTACTTC | - | - | TRBJ2-5 | TRBV11-3
CASNAGQGQETQYF | TGTGCCAGCAATGCGGGACAGGGGCAAGAGACCCAGTACTTC | many | TRBD1 | TRBJ2-5 | TRBV7-2
CAISESTGVAPETQYF | TGTGCCATCAGTGAGTCGACGGGAGTAGCCCCAGAGACCCAGTACTTC | - | - | TRBJ2-5 | TRBV10-3
CASSLIGDTGELFF | TGCGCCAGCAGCTTGATAGGGGACACCGGGGAGCTGTTTTTT | many | - | TRBJ2-2 | TRBV5-1
CASSLQQEYNEQFF | TGTGCCAGCAGCTTGCAACAGGAGTACAATGAGCAGTTCTTC | few | - | TRBJ2-1 | TRBV11-3